This T cell receptor (beta chain) is drawn from a study of blood T cell repertoires in COVID-19. Study-level background: Samples representing acute and convalescent COVID-19 were sourced from the United States, Italy and Spain.

CDR1 is MDHEN and CDR2 is SYDVKM in the germline V gene. The V end was cut by 3 bases, the J end by 2 bases, with 12 bases between. The CDR3 is 15 amino acids. Authors' analysis steps: The authors estimated nucleated cell counts from reference gene primer amplification. This table comes from immunoSEQ multiplex PCR, and its TCRdb copy is limited to in-frame clones, with some not included. V, J and clone size derive from that table, while D and trimming were established from the DNA sequence. The sample yields 200,000 to 250,000 clones, more than 80% seen once. Sequenced input: peripheral blood. This receptor was obtained from a woman between 25 and 40 years old with COVID-19, enrolled during active disease. V and J are TRBV28 and TRBJ2-3; D might be TRBD2 (6 bases). The CDR3 DNA sequence: TGTGCCAGCAGTTTGGCGGGGCCCGACACAGATACGCAGTATTTT. Translating it yields CASSLAGPDTDTQYF.